The 3 T cell receptor beta chains given below trace back to one sample, sequenced in a study of technical replicates of blood from several donors. TCRdb keeps only in-frame clones here, not all; method: immunoSEQ multiplex PCR. Among tens of thousands of clones, 90% to 95% were seen once, and the ten largest hold around 0.25%. The specimen was T cells isolated from PBMCs. All receptors derive from a human donor in good health.

The chain employs TRBV6-1 and TRBJ2-3; 11 nucleotides match TRBD2. Germline V lookup: CDR1 MNHNS, CDR2 SASEGT. V gave up 4 bases and J gave up 2 bases; unmatched junction bases: 8. The CDR3 is made up of 17 amino acids. The CDR3, as DNA: TGTGCCAGCAGTGCGCTTCCGGGACTAGCGGTCACAGATACGCAGTATTTT. This translates into CASSALPGLAVTDTQYF.

The chain links TRBV29-1 to TRBJ2-7; possibly TRBD2 for D (6 bases). Germline CDR1 is SQVTM and CDR2 is ANQGSEA. This CDR3 is 13 amino acids long. The CDR3 DNA is TGCAGTATCTTCGGGGGTAGGACCTACGAGCAGTACTTC. It translates to CSIFGGRTYEQYF.

The gene calls are TRBV5-1 and TRBJ2-2; 9 bases agree with TRBD1. The CDR3 runs 15 residues. The germline gives CDR1 SGHRS, CDR2 YFSETQ. J lost 6 bases, V lost 4 bases, and 7 bases had no gene match. The CDR3: CASSAGTGMAGELFF. The CDR3 DNA reads TGCGCCAGCAGCGCCGGGACAGGGATGGCCGGGGAGCTGTTTTTT.